This TCR beta chain came from a study of T cell repertoires in cytomegalovirus infection. Trimming cost V 7 bases and J 6 bases, with 22 bases left between them. This CDR3 has 15 amino acids. Germline assignment: CDR1 MDHEN and CDR2 SYDVKM. This clonotype was seen more than once but under ten times. From the reads, TCRdb called clonotypes with MiXCR, one entry per CDR3 protein. Among around 550,000 distinct CDR3 sequences listed, more than 20% were seen once. The chain joins TRBV28 to TRBJ2-7; D is perhaps TRBD2 (5 bases). The sample taken for sequencing was PBMCs. This clonotype was obtained from a human donor in good health (CMV status not recorded). Some clones in this sample may be carry-over from other donors' samples. As DNA, the CDR3 is TGTGCCAGCAACAAGGACCCTCCGGGGTCGCGCGAGCAGTACTTC. Amino acids: CASNKDPPGSREQYF.